This is a list of T cell receptor beta chains from one sample in a study of cytomegalovirus exposure and HLA in healthy donors. Some clones are missing from TCRdb's copy, which holds only in-frame ones; the method was immunoSEQ multiplex PCR. This table holds about 160,000 clones, roughly 80% found once. The specimen sequenced was PBMCs. Receptor source: a young woman in good health and CMV-seronegative. CDR3s include the opening cysteine and the closing phenylalanine or tryptophan. Each record gives: D gene, J gene, V gene, clone size, CDR3 protein, CDR3 DNA. D genes are given only for firm matches. Rows give clone size only sometimes, using once, few, many, or a class for an expanded clone.

TRBD2 TRBJ2-3 TRBV12-5 NA CASGLVLGGEFRDTQYF TGTGCTAGTGGTTTGGTACTGGGAGGGGAATTCAGAGATACGCAGTATTTT
NA TRBJ2-1 TRBV5-1 NA CASSNRDEQFF TGCGCCAGCAGCAACAGGGATGAGCAGTTCTTC
TRBD2 TRBJ2-2 TRBV7-9 few CASSLAGGRTGELFF TGTGCCAGCAGCTTGGCGGGAGGTCGTACCGGGGAGCTGTTTTTT
TRBD2 TRBJ2-7 TRBV4-1 NA CASSQSPLWGGRRYEQYF TGCGCCAGCAGCCAAAGTCCCCTTTGGGGAGGGAGGCGTTACGAGCAGTACTTC
NA TRBJ2-3 TRBV9 few CASSVAQADTQYF TGTGCCAGCAGCGTAGCACAGGCAGATACGCAGTATTTT
NA TRBJ1-2 TRBV7-9 NA CSTKLRGGNYGYTF TGTTCCACCAAACTGCGGGGAGGCAACTATGGCTACACCTTC
NA TRBJ1-2 TRBV20-1 NA CSGTGNYGYTF TGCAGTGGAACAGGAAACTATGGCTACACCTTC
TRBD1 TRBJ2-4 TRBV19 NA CASSSPGQAKNIQYF TGTGCCAGTAGTTCGCCGGGACAGGCCAAAAACATTCAGTACTTC
TRBD2 TRBJ2-7 TRBV4-3 once CASSQTGTSVGYEQYF TGCGCCAGCAGCCAAACCGGGACTAGCGTCGGCTACGAGCAGTACTTC
TRBD1 TRBJ2-7 TRBV7-2 NA CASSLSGTGSYEQYF TGTGCCAGCAGCTTATCCGGGACAGGATCCTACGAGCAGTACTTC
TRBD1 TRBJ2-5 TRBV9 few CASSATYRGPTQYF TGTGCCAGCAGCGCCACTTACAGGGGGCCGACCCAGTACTTC
TRBD1 TRBJ1-2 TRBV27 NA CASSLSTGERFYGYTF TGTGCCAGCAGTTTATCCACAGGGGAGCGGTTCTATGGCTACACCTTC
NA TRBJ2-1 TRBV5-4 NA CASSLEVAVEQFF TGTGCCAGCAGCTTGGAAGTGGCGGTTGAGCAGTTCTTC
NA TRBJ2-2 TRBV9 few CASSVATTRDTGELFF TGTGCCAGCAGCGTAGCTACTACCCGAGACACCGGGGAGCTGTTTTTT
TRBD1 TRBJ1-4 TRBV6-1 NA CASTRGAGGQEKLFF TGTGCCAGCACCAGAGGGGCAGGGGGTCAGGAAAAACTGTTTTTT
NA TRBJ2-1 TRBV18 NA CASSLSSTYNEQFF TGTGCCAGCTCACTGAGCTCGACATACAATGAGCAGTTCTTC
NA TRBJ2-6 TRBV11-2 NA CASSHRVTDVLTF TGTGCCAGCAGCCACAGGGTTACGGACGTCCTGACTTTC
TRBD1 TRBJ2-5 TRBV27 NA CASSLSGVGQIQETQYF TGTGCCAGCAGTTTATCGGGGGTGGGACAGATCCAAGAGACCCAGTACTTC
TRBD2 TRBJ2-3 TRBV5-5 NA CASSFGTSGSVVQYF TGTGCCAGCAGCTTCGGAACTAGCGGGAGTGTAGTGCAGTATTTT
TRBD2 TRBJ2-7 TRBV30 NA CALEGGRAFEQYF TGTGCCTTGGAAGGCGGGAGGGCCTTCGAGCAGTACTTC
NA TRBJ1-5 TRBV4-1 NA CASSQGGEPSNQPQHF TGCGCCAGCAGCCAGGGGGGGGAACCTAGCAATCAGCCCCAGCATTTT
TRBD1 TRBJ2-7 TRBV6-5 few CASVRGSSYEQYF TGTGCCAGCGTCAGGGGGAGCTCCTACGAGCAGTACTTC
NA TRBJ2-1 TRBV28 few CASSWLGGWNEQFF TGTGCCAGCAGTTGGCTCGGCGGGTGGAATGAGCAGTTCTTC
NA TRBJ1-3 TRBV6-1 NA CASSVQGAGNTIYF TGTGCCAGCAGTGTACAGGGAGCTGGAAACACCATATATTTT
NA TRBJ2-1 TRBV11-2 NA CASSLRTAYNEQFF TGTGCCAGCAGCTTAAGGACAGCCTACAATGAGCAGTTCTTC
TRBD2 TRBJ2-5 TRBV10-3 few CAISPGLAGAGETQYF TGTGCCATCAGTCCGGGACTAGCGGGAGCCGGGGAGACCCAGTACTTC
TRBD1 TRBJ1-4 TRBV28 NA CASSLAGGGDEKLFF TGTGCCAGCAGTTTAGCAGGGGGCGGGGATGAAAAACTGTTTTTT
TRBD2 TRBJ2-3 TRBV28 once CASSRGGSGTDTQYF TGTGCCAGCTCTCGGGGAGGGTCCGGCACAGATACGCAGTATTTT
NA TRBJ2-3 TRBV10-3 NA CAISDSRADTQYF TGTGCCATCAGTGATTCACGGGCAGATACGCAGTATTTT
TRBD2 TRBJ2-7 TRBV28 once CASSRGVGLAGVARYF TGTGCCAGCAGTCGGGGAGTAGGACTAGCAGGAGTCGCTCGGTACTTC
TRBD2 TRBJ2-1 TRBV28 NA CASSRTSGTPEQFF TGTGCCAGCAGTCGGACTAGCGGGACCCCTGAGCAGTTCTTC
TRBD1 TRBJ1-5 TRBV5-6 NA CASSLGTRQGGNQPQHF TGTGCCAGCAGCTTGGGAACCAGACAGGGGGGCAATCAGCCCCAGCATTTT
NA TRBJ1-3 TRBV7-2 NA CASSLVAGSGNTIYF TGTGCCAGCAGCTTAGTGGCGGGCTCTGGAAACACCATATATTTT
TRBD1 TRBJ2-4 TRBV13 once CASSLGPGTGSRIRAKNIQYF TGTGCCAGCAGCTTAGGTCCCGGGACAGGTTCAAGGATCCGAGCCAAAAACATTCAGTACTTC
TRBD2 TRBJ2-5 TRBV27 NA CASSSLAGVEETQYF TGTGCCAGCAGTTCGCTAGCGGGAGTAGAAGAGACCCAGTACTTC
TRBD1 TRBJ1-1 TRBV7-9 NA CASSLGLTGETEAFF TGTGCCAGCAGCTTAGGATTAACAGGGGAAACTGAAGCTTTCTTT